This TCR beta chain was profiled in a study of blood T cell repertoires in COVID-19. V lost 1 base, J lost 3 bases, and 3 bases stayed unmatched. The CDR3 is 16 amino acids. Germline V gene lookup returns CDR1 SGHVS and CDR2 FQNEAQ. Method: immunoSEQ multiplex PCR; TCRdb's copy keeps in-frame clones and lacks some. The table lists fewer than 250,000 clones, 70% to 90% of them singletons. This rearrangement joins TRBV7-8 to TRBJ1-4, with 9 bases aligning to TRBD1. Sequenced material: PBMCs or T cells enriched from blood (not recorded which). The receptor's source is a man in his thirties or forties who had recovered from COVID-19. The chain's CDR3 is CASSLVGTGPNEKLFF. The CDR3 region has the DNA TGTGCCAGCAGCTTAGTCGGGACAGGGCCTAATGAAAAACTGTTTTTT.